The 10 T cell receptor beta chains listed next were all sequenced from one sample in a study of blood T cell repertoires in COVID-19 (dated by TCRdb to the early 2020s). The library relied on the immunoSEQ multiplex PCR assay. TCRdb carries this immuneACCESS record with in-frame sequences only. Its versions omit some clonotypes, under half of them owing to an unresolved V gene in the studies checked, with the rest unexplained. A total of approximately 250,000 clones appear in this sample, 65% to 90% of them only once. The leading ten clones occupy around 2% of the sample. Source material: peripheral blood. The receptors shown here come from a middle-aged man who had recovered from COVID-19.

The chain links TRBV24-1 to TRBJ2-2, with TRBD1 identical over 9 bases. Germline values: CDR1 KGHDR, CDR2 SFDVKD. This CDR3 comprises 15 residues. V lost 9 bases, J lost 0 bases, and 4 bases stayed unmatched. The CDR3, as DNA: TGTGCCACCCAAGACAGGGGGGCGAACACCGGGGAGCTGTTTTTT. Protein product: CATQDRGANTGELFF.

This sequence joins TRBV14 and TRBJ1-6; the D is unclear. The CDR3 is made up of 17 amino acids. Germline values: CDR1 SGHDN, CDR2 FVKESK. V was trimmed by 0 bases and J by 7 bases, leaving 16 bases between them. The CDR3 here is CASSQEGSGLRNSPLHF. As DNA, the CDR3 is TGTGCCAGCAGCCAAGAGGGCAGCGGCCTACGGAATTCACCCCTCCACTTT. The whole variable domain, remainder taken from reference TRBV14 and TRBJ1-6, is EAGVTQFPSHSVIEKGQTVTLRCDPISGHDNLYWYRRVMGKEIKFLLHFVKESKQDESGMPNNRFLAERTGGTYSTLKVQPAELEDSGVYFCASSQEGSGLRNSPLHFGNGTRLTVT.

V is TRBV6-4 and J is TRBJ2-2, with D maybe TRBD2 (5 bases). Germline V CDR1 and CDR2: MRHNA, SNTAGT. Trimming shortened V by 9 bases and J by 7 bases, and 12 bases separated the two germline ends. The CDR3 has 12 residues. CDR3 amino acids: CARREGLGELFF. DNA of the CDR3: TGTGCCAGGAGAGAAGGACTCGGGGAGCTGTTTTTT.

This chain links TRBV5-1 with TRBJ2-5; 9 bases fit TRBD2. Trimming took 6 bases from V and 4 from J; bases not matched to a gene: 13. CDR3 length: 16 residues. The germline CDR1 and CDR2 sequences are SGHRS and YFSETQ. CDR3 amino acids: CASTPVGSGRRETQYF. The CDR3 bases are TGCGCCAGCACCCCTGTTGGTAGCGGGAGACGAGAGACCCAGTACTTC.

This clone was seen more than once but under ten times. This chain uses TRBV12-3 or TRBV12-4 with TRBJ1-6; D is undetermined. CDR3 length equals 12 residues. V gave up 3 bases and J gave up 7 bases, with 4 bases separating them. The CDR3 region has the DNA TGTGCCAGCAGTTTGGAGAATTCACCCCTCCACTTT. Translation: CASSLENSPLHF.

The DNA for the CDR3 is TGTGCCAGCAGCCCAGGGTTCACTGAAGCTTTCTTT. This sequence encodes CASSPGFTEAFF. This chain connects TRBV6-5 to TRBJ1-1; D possibly corresponds to TRBD1 (5 bases). Between the trimmed V and J ends, which lost 6 bases and 4 bases, there was a span of 9 bases. This CDR3 has 12 amino acids. Germline V CDR1 and CDR2: MNHEY, SVGAGI.

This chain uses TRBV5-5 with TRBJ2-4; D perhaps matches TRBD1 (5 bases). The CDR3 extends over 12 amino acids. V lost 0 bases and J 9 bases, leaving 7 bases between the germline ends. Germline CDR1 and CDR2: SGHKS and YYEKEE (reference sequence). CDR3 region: CASSLATGIQYF. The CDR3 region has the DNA TGTGCCAGCAGCTTGGCCACAGGCATTCAGTACTTC.

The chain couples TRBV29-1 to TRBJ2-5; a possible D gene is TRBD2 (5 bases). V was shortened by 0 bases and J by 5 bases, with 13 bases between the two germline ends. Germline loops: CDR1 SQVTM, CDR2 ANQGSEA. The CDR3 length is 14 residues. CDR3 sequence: CSVEDRVRRETQYF. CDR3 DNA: TGCAGCGTTGAAGATCGGGTCAGGAGGGAGACCCAGTACTTC.

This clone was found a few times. CDR3 loop: CASSFYVGGGVINYGYTF. In DNA form, the CDR3 reads TGTGCCAGCAGTTTTTATGTAGGGGGCGGTGTGATAAACTATGGCTACACCTTC. The chain employs TRBV27 and TRBJ1-2; 7 positions agree with TRBD1. The germline CDR1 and CDR2 sequences are MNHEY and SMNVEV (reference sequence). The CDR3 loop spans 18 amino acids. Trimming removed 3 bases from V and 2 bases from J; junction bases left unmatched: 15.

This CDR3 is CASSIGTLNTGELFF. The CDR3 nucleotides read TGTGCCAGTAGTATCGGGACTCTTAACACCGGGGAGCTGTTTTTT. The chain couples TRBV19 to TRBJ2-2; TRBD2 is a possible D gene (6 bases). The CDR3 has 15 residues. Germline lookup yields CDR1 LNHDA and CDR2 SQIVND (reference sequence). V lost 3 bases and J 2 bases, leaving 10 bases between the germline ends. The full variable domain, completed using reference TRBV19 and TRBJ2-2, is DGGITQSPKYLFRKEGQNVTLSCEQNLNHDAMYWYRQDPGQGLRLIYYSQIVNDFQKGDIAEGYSVSREKKESFPLTVTSAQKNPTAFYLCASSIGTLNTGELFFGEGSRLTVL.